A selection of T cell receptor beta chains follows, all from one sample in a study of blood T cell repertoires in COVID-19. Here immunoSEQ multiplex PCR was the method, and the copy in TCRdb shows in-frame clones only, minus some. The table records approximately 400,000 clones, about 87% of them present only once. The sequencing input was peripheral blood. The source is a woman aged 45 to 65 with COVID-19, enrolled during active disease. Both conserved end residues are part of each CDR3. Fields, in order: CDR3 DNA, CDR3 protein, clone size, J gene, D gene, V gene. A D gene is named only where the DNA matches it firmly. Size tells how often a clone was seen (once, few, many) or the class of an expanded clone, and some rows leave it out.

DNA: TGTGCCACCAGTGATTTATGGCAGGAAAAGGCCCCGCGCGAATTGTTTGGAAACACCATATATTTT
CDR3: CATSDLWQEKAPRELFGNTIYF
size: .
J: TRBJ1-3
D: .
V: TRBV24-1

DNA: TGTGCCAGCAATCCCCGAGGGAACACTGAAGCTTTCTTT
CDR3: CASNPRGNTEAFF
size: .
J: TRBJ1-1
D: .
V: TRBV6-5

DNA: TGTGCCAGCAGCTTGGAAGGGGGCCACAATGAGCAGTTCTTC
CDR3: CASSLEGGHNEQFF
size: once
J: TRBJ2-1
D: TRBD1
V: TRBV5-5

DNA: TGTGCCAGCAGTTTCAGCGGGGGACAGGGGGCGGGCGAGCAGTACTTC
CDR3: CASSFSGGQGAGEQYF
size: .
J: TRBJ2-7
D: TRBD1
V: TRBV27

DNA: TGTGCCAGAAGCTTGGTCCTGGAGCAGTACTTC
CDR3: CARSLVLEQYF
size: .
J: TRBJ2-7
D: .
V: TRBV5-3

DNA: TGTGCCAGCTCACCCGCGGGGGACCCTGCTGGAGATACGCAGTATTTT
CDR3: CASSPAGDPAGDTQYF
size: .
J: TRBJ2-3
D: TRBD2
V: TRBV18

DNA: TGTGCCAGCAGTTTTAATAGCGGGGGGGAACAGTTCTTC
CDR3: CASSFNSGGEQFF
size: .
J: TRBJ2-1
D: TRBD2
V: TRBV27

DNA: TGTGCCAGCTCACCCCGCGGCTATGGCTACACCTTC
CDR3: CASSPRGYGYTF
size: .
J: TRBJ1-2
D: .
V: TRBV18

DNA: TGTGCCACCTACGGTGGGGCGGGGGGACACTCCTACGAGCAGTACTTC
CDR3: CATYGGAGGHSYEQYF
size: .
J: TRBJ2-7
D: TRBD2
V: TRBV10-3

DNA: TGTGCCAGCAGACCTAGGGGGGGCGTGAACACTGAAGCTTTCTTT
CDR3: CASRPRGGVNTEAFF
size: .
J: TRBJ1-1
D: .
V: TRBV6-5

DNA: TGTGCCAGCAGCGTAGAGTGGGCGGGGGGCGGTCGTTGGCCCCAGCATTTT
CDR3: CASSVEWAGGGRWPQHF
size: .
J: TRBJ1-5
D: .
V: TRBV9

DNA: TGTGCCAGCAGTACAGGGAATGAGCAGTTCTTC
CDR3: CASSTGNEQFF
size: few
J: TRBJ2-1
D: .
V: TRBV6-5

DNA: TGCGCCAGCAGTCCGGGGACCGGGGAGCTGTTTTTT
CDR3: CASSPGTGELFF
size: .
J: TRBJ2-2
D: .
V: TRBV10-1

DNA: TGTGCCAGCAGTACCCGACAGGGGGTGAACACTGAAGCTTTCTTT
CDR3: CASSTRQGVNTEAFF
size: .
J: TRBJ1-1
D: TRBD1
V: TRBV27

DNA: TGTGCCAGTAGTGTGTGGCAGGGAACTAACTATGGCTACACCTTC
CDR3: CASSVWQGTNYGYTF
size: .
J: TRBJ1-2
D: .
V: TRBV19

DNA: TGTGCCAGCAGGGGGACAGCTTCGTATGGCTACACCTTC
CDR3: CASRGTASYGYTF
size: .
J: TRBJ1-2
D: TRBD1
V: TRBV2

DNA: TGTGCCAGTAGTATAGTCGGGAGGGTGGACACTGAAGCTTTCTTT
CDR3: CASSIVGRVDTEAFF
size: .
J: TRBJ1-1
D: .
V: TRBV19

DNA: TGTGCCAGCACCTTATACGGGAATCAGCCCCAGCATTTT
CDR3: CASTLYGNQPQHF
size: .
J: TRBJ1-5
D: .
V: TRBV6-5

DNA: TGTGCCAGCCTGGGGGACTCCAACACTGAAGCTTTCTTT
CDR3: CASLGDSNTEAFF
size: .
J: TRBJ1-1
D: .
V: TRBV5-5

DNA: TGTGCCAGCAGTTCCCAGACAGGGAAGCAGTTCTTC
CDR3: CASSSQTGKQFF
size: .
J: TRBJ2-1
D: TRBD1
V: TRBV28

DNA: TGTGCCAGCAGTGAACAGGGGGCATCAGATACGCAGTATTTT
CDR3: CASSEQGASDTQYF
size: once
J: TRBJ2-3
D: TRBD1
V: TRBV6-1

DNA: TGCGCCAGCAGAACTCAGGCGGGGGGGGGAATGAACACTGAAGCTTTCTTT
CDR3: CASRTQAGGGMNTEAFF
size: .
J: TRBJ1-1
D: .
V: TRBV4-1

DNA: TGCGCCAGCAGCCAAGGAGGGAGGGCTCGTGCCGGGGAGCTGTTTTTT
CDR3: CASSQGGRARAGELFF
size: .
J: TRBJ2-2
D: TRBD2
V: TRBV4-1

DNA: TGTGCCAGCAGTCGGACGGCGGGCACTGAAGCTTTCTTT
CDR3: CASSRTAGTEAFF
size: .
J: TRBJ1-1
D: .
V: TRBV3-1/TRBV3-2

DNA: TGTGCCAGCAGCTTGGGGGGAGGACTAGGTGGATATGAGCAGTTCTTC
CDR3: CASSLGGGLGGYEQFF
size: .
J: TRBJ2-1
D: TRBD2
V: TRBV5-4

DNA: TGTGCCAGCAGCCCTCTCGTGGCCGTCACAGATACGCAGTATTTT
CDR3: CASSPLVAVTDTQYF
size: .
J: TRBJ2-3
D: .
V: TRBV3-1/TRBV3-2

DNA: TGTGCCAGCAGCCCCGAGAAAGGGGACAGGAACTATGGCTACACCTTC
CDR3: CASSPEKGDRNYGYTF
size: once
J: TRBJ1-2
D: TRBD1
V: TRBV7-6

DNA: TGTGCCAGCAGCTTAAGGCCAAACTACGAGCAGTACTTC
CDR3: CASSLRPNYEQYF
size: once
J: TRBJ2-7
D: .
V: TRBV7-3

DNA: TGTGCCAGAAGCCTCAAAGGAGGAGTCGAGGAAAAACTGTTTTTT
CDR3: CARSLKGGVEEKLFF
size: .
J: TRBJ1-4
D: .
V: TRBV5-3

DNA: TGTGCCAGCAGCTTGGGCGGATACTACGAGCAGTACTTC
CDR3: CASSLGGYYEQYF
size: .
J: TRBJ2-7
D: .
V: TRBV5-4

DNA: TGTGCCAGCAGCCAGCTTCCGGACAGCTATAATTCACCCCTCCACTTT
CDR3: CASSQLPDSYNSPLHF
size: .
J: TRBJ1-6
D: .
V: TRBV3-1/TRBV3-2

DNA: TGTGCCAGCAGTGAAGTCGGGGAGGGTAACTATGGCTACACCTTC
CDR3: CASSEVGEGNYGYTF
size: once
J: TRBJ1-2
D: .
V: TRBV25-1

DNA: TGTGCCAGCAGCTTAGGGCCCATGAACACTGAAGCTTTCTTT
CDR3: CASSLGPMNTEAFF
size: once
J: TRBJ1-1
D: .
V: TRBV7-3

DNA: TGTGCCAGCGGTCGATTAGTAACTAATGAAAAACTGTTTTTT
CDR3: CASGRLVTNEKLFF
size: .
J: TRBJ1-4
D: .
V: TRBV7-9

DNA: TGTGCCAGCAGCCAAACTAGCGGTAACACAGATACGCAGTATTTT
CDR3: CASSQTSGNTDTQYF
size: .
J: TRBJ2-3
D: TRBD2
V: TRBV3-1/TRBV3-2

DNA: TGTGCCAGCAGCTTGGACGGGGGGGCCTACACCGGGGAGCTGTTTTTT
CDR3: CASSLDGGAYTGELFF
size: .
J: TRBJ2-2
D: TRBD2
V: TRBV5-4

DNA: TGTGCCAGCAGCCCTCAGGACAGTTACTTGATCCAAGAGACCCAGTACTTC
CDR3: CASSPQDSYLIQETQYF
size: .
J: TRBJ2-5
D: .
V: TRBV7-6

DNA: TGTGCCAGCAGCCCGCAAAGGGGTTTGAGACCACGGTCGGCTTTCTTT
CDR3: CASSPQRGLRPRSAFF
size: few
J: TRBJ1-1
D: .
V: TRBV21-1

DNA: TGTGCCAGCAGCCAAGAGGGCGGGGGGCATAAAGGCGGGGAGCTGTTTTTT
CDR3: CASSQEGGGHKGGELFF
size: few
J: TRBJ2-2
D: TRBD2
V: TRBV3-1/TRBV3-2

DNA: TGTGCTAGTGGTCCCCGGGGGGGTTCCTACGAGCAGTACTTC
CDR3: CASGPRGGSYEQYF
size: .
J: TRBJ2-7
D: TRBD2
V: TRBV12-5

DNA: TGTGCCACCAGTGATCCTAAAGAGGACGAGCAGTACTTC
CDR3: CATSDPKEDEQYF
size: .
J: TRBJ2-7
D: .
V: TRBV24-1

DNA: TGTGCCAGTGGGGAGAGCTCTGGAAACACCATATATTTT
CDR3: CASGESSGNTIYF
size: .
J: TRBJ1-3
D: .
V: TRBV19

DNA: TGTGCCAGCACCAAAAAAGGGGGCCCATACAATGAGCAGTTCTTC
CDR3: CASTKKGGPYNEQFF
size: few
J: TRBJ2-1
D: TRBD1
V: TRBV7-9

DNA: TGTGCCAGCAGTCTTCAGTTCTATGGCTACACCTTC
CDR3: CASSLQFYGYTF
size: once
J: TRBJ1-2
D: .
V: TRBV12-3/TRBV12-4

DNA: TGTGCCAGTAGCCGCGCTGCTAGCTTCGGCAATGAGCAGTTCTTC
CDR3: CASSRAASFGNEQFF
size: .
J: TRBJ2-1
D: .
V: TRBV19

DNA: TGTGCCAGCAGCTTAGTTCGAGTCTCCTACGAGCAGTACTTC
CDR3: CASSLVRVSYEQYF
size: .
J: TRBJ2-7
D: .
V: TRBV11-2

DNA: TGTGCCAGCAGTACCGGACTGCGCTATGGCTACACCTTC
CDR3: CASSTGLRYGYTF
size: .
J: TRBJ1-2
D: .
V: TRBV6-5

DNA: TGTGCCAGCAGTCGACAGGGGGCGAACACTGAAGCTTTCTTT
CDR3: CASSRQGANTEAFF
size: .
J: TRBJ1-1
D: TRBD1
V: TRBV6-5

DNA: TGTGCCAGCAGCTTCAATAGCGGGGAGACATACAATGAGCAGTTCTTC
CDR3: CASSFNSGETYNEQFF
size: .
J: TRBJ2-1
D: TRBD2
V: TRBV9

DNA: TGTGCCTGGAGTGTAGGGTACGGGGTTGGCTACACCTTC
CDR3: CAWSVGYGVGYTF
size: .
J: TRBJ1-2
D: .
V: TRBV30